These 21 T cell receptor beta chains originate from one sample sequenced in a study of blood T cell repertoires in COVID-19 (dated by TCRdb to 2020 to 2022). To prepare the library, the immunoSEQ multiplex PCR assay was applied. TCRdb carries this immuneACCESS record with in-frame sequences only. Its versions omit some clonotypes, under half of them owing to an unresolved V gene in the studies checked, with the rest unexplained. The sample contains more than 150,000 clones, 84% of them found a single time. The ten largest make up around 14% of the sample. What was sequenced was peripheral blood. The receptors here all came from a man between 18 and 35 years old with active or convalescent COVID-19.

The count of this clone is one. This chain uses TRBV24-1 with TRBJ2-1; 14 nucleotides align to TRBD2. The ends lost 4 bases at V and 7 bases at J; junction bases unmatched: 5. This CDR3 comprises 16 residues. The germline V gene encodes CDR1 KGHDR and CDR2 SFDVKD. The CDR3 DNA follows: TGTGCCACCAGTGACCCGGGACTAGCGGGAGTGAATGAGCAGTTCTTC. Its translation is CATSDPGLAGVNEQFF.

This chain uses TRBV5-1 with TRBJ2-1; tentatively, D is TRBD1 (6 bases). There are 15 residues in the CDR3. In germline, CDR1 is SGHRS, CDR2 YFSETQ. Trimming pared 0 bases from V and 3 bases from J, leaving 10 bases between. In DNA form, the CDR3 reads TGCGCCAGCAGCTTGGCCCCAGGGGACTACAATGAGCAGTTCTTC. This codes for CASSLAPGDYNEQFF.

This chain uses TRBV7-2 with TRBJ2-1; D might be TRBD1 (5 bases). The CDR3 is 14 residues long. From germline, CDR1 is SGHTA and CDR2 FQGNSA. Trimming pared 5 bases from V and 8 bases from J, leaving 16 bases between. The CDR3 nucleotides read TGTGCCAGCAGCCCCCGATGGGGCATACATGAGCAGTTCTTC. It codes for CASSPRWGIHEQFF.

The chain links TRBV30 to TRBJ1-5, with 7 bases aligning to TRBD1. Per germline, CDR1 GTSNPN and CDR2 SVGIG (reference sequence). This CDR3 comprises 13 residues. J lost 5 bases, V lost 3 bases, and 4 bases had no gene match. The CDR3 loop reads CAWSGQAHQPQHF. The CDR3 DNA is TGTGCCTGGAGCGGACAGGCCCATCAGCCCCAGCATTTT. The whole variable domain, remainder taken from reference TRBV30 and TRBJ1-5, is SQTIHQWPATLVQPVGSPLSLECTVEGTSNPNLYWYRQAAGRGLQLLFYSVGIGQISSEVPQNLSASRPQDRQFILSSKKLLLSDSGFYLCAWSGQAHQPQHFGDGTRLSIL.

The V call is TRBV5-8, the J call TRBJ1-5; D is unresolved. This CDR3 is 14 amino acids long. V shed 0 bases and J shed 11 bases, with 15 bases lying between them. Germline-derived CDR1 and CDR2 are SGHTS and YDEGEE. Here the CDR3 DNA reads TGTGCCAGCAGCTTGGGAACAGCCGGCAGGACCCAGCATTTT. Amino acids: CASSLGTAGRTQHF.

J is TRBJ2-7 and V is TRBV7-9, with D possibly matching TRBD2 (5 bases). V lost 4 bases, J lost 6 bases, and 19 bases lay in between. The CDR3 is 15 residues long. The germline gives CDR1 SEHNR, CDR2 FQNEAQ (reference sequence). Here the CDR3 DNA reads TGTGCCAGCAGCTCCACCCGTAGCGCCCTACTCGAGCAGTACTTC. This codes for CASSSTRSALLEQYF.

This clone was seen a single time. V is TRBV2 and J is TRBJ1-5, with no clear D. The V gene's germline CDR1 is SNHLY and CDR2 FYNNEI. V lost 7 bases and J 8 bases, leaving 15 bases between the germline ends. The CDR3 is made up of 13 amino acids. CDR3 in amino acids: CASNTQPPEPQHF. The CDR3 DNA reads as TGTGCCAGCAACACACAGCCGCCAGAGCCCCAGCATTTT. Complete variable domain (other parts from reference TRBV2 and TRBJ1-5): EPEVTQTPSHQVTQMGQEVILRCVPISNHLYFYWYRQILGQKVEFLVSFYNNEISEKSEIFDDQFSVERPDGSNFTLKIRSTKLEDSAMYFCASNTQPPEPQHFGDGTRLSIL.

This chain uses TRBV7-3 with TRBJ2-2; 11 bases fit TRBD2. Germline-derived CDR1 and CDR2 are SGHTA and FQGTGA. This CDR3 is 17 amino acids long. V dropped 5 bases and J dropped 6; count of bases not matched to a gene: 11. The CDR3 loop is CASSLGVTSGTPGELFF. The CDR3 DNA reads TGTGCCAGCAGCCTCGGGGTGACTAGCGGGACTCCCGGGGAGCTGTTTTTT.

This chain joins TRBV19 and TRBJ2-3, with 9 positions matching TRBD2. In germline, CDR1 is LNHDA, CDR2 SQIVND (reference sequence). The CDR3 is 16 residues long. Losses at the gene ends were 1 base for V and 4 bases for J; bases not matched to a gene: 6. The CDR3 loop is CASSIGIAGVADTQYF. In DNA, the CDR3 is TGTGCCAGTAGTATAGGGATAGCGGGAGTCGCAGATACGCAGTATTTT.

This clone has only a few counts. The rearrangement uses TRBV7-8 and TRBJ1-5; TRBD1 aligns across 9 bases. J lost 6 bases, V lost 4 bases, and 7 bases had no gene match. Germline lookup yields CDR1 SGHVS and CDR2 FQNEAQ. The CDR3 sequence is 15 residues long. CDR3: CASSSRTGDAQPQHF. Here the CDR3 DNA reads TGTGCCAGCAGCTCCAGGACAGGGGACGCTCAGCCCCAGCATTTT.

In its sample, this clone was seen once. The CDR3 loop reads CASNPEQGNTEAFF. The CDR3 region has the DNA TGTGCCAGCAATCCTGAACAGGGGAACACTGAAGCTTTCTTT. V and J are TRBV6-6 and TRBJ1-1; D might be TRBD1 (6 bases). This CDR3 comprises 14 residues. CDR1 is MNHNY and CDR2 is SVGAGI in the germline V gene (reference sequence). The V gene lost 7 bases and the J gene lost 1 base, with 13 bases spanning the gap.

V usage is TRBV5-4 and J usage is TRBJ2-1; TRBD2 matches at 7 bases. Germline CDR1 reads SGHNT; CDR2 reads YYREEE (reference sequence). This CDR3 comprises 14 residues. The V and J ends lost 3 bases and 4 bases, in that order; junction bases with no gene match: 4. CDR3: CASSSERGYNEQFF. For the CDR3, the DNA is TGTGCCAGCAGCTCCGAGCGGGGATACAATGAGCAGTTCTTC. The full variable domain, in which reference TRBV5-4 and TRBJ2-1 provide the parts outside the CDR3, is ETGVTQSPTHLIKTRGQQVTLRCSSQSGHNTVSWYQQALGQGPQFIFQYYREEENGRGNFPPRFSGLQFPNYSSELNVNALELDDSALYLCASSSERGYNEQFFGPGTRLTVL.

The chain is built from TRBV6-1 and TRBJ2-1; tentative D call: TRBD1 (5 bases). The CDR3 has 17 amino acids. V gave up 0 bases and J gave up 10 bases, with 22 bases separating them. Looked up from germline, CDR1 is MNHNS and CDR2 is SASEGT. CDR3 coding DNA: TGTGCCAGCAGTGAAGCAGGGGAAGTAAGGCGAGTACGGGAGCAGTTCTTC. Amino acid sequence: CASSEAGEVRRVREQFF.

The genes are TRBV19 and TRBJ1-5; 11 positions agree with TRBD1. V dropped 4 bases and J dropped 6; count of bases not matched to a gene: 17. This CDR3 contains 19 residues. From germline, CDR1 is LNHDA and CDR2 SQIVND (reference sequence). The chain's CDR3 is CASSTPRDRGFRAGQPQHF. As DNA, the CDR3 is TGTGCCAGTAGTACCCCCCGGGACAGGGGGTTTCGGGCGGGTCAGCCCCAGCATTTT.

The rearrangement links TRBV7-2 to TRBJ2-1, with TRBD2 matching 9 bases. This CDR3 is 15 amino acids long. Losses at the gene ends were 5 bases for V and 4 bases for J; bases not matched to a gene: 6. The V gene's germline CDR1 is SGHTA and CDR2 FQGNSA. The CDR3 DNA reads as TGTGCCAGCAGCCGTACAGCGGGAGGATACAATGAGCAGTTCTTC. Amino acids: CASSRTAGGYNEQFF.

V gene TRBV6-5 combines with J gene TRBJ1-2; D gene ambiguous. Germline lookup yields CDR1 MNHEY and CDR2 SVGAGI. The V gene lost 0 bases and the J gene lost 6 bases, with 17 bases spanning the gap. The CDR3 totals 16 residues. The CDR3 region is CASSYSPLRENDGYTF. The CDR3 coding sequence is TGTGCCAGCAGTTACTCTCCCTTACGGGAAAATGATGGCTACACCTTC.

The V gene is TRBV24-1, the J gene TRBJ2-3; possibly TRBD2 for D (6 bases). Trimming stripped 7 bases from V and 4 bases from J, with 14 bases between. Germline lookup yields CDR1 KGHDR and CDR2 SFDVKD. CDR3 length: 14 residues. The DNA for the CDR3 is TGTGCCACCAGCTGGGGGGAAGCACCAGATACGCAGTATTTT. It encodes CATSWGEAPDTQYF.

This chain joins TRBV5-8 and TRBJ1-5; perhaps TRBD1 as D (6 bases). Trimming pared 1 base from V and 3 bases from J, leaving 17 bases between. The CDR3 covers 17 residues. Germline V gene data show CDR1 as SGHTS and CDR2 as YDEGEE. In DNA, the CDR3 is TGTGCCAGCAGCTTGTTGGGGGCCACTAATAACAATCAGCCCCAGCATTTT. It yields the protein CASSLLGATNNNQPQHF.

V usage is TRBV7-9 and J usage is TRBJ1-2; D possibly corresponds to TRBD1 (5 bases). CDR1 is SEHNR, CDR2 FQNEAQ, per germline (reference sequence). The V end lost 5 bases, the J end lost 6 bases, and 19 bases lay between the germline ends. The CDR3 spans 15 residues. Here the CDR3 reads CASSPRAGGLDGYTF. Here the CDR3 DNA reads TGTGCCAGCAGCCCCCGGGCGGGGGGTCTGGATGGCTACACCTTC.

The chain links TRBV5-1 to TRBJ1-6, with 10 bases fitting TRBD1. The V gene end was trimmed by 6 bases and the J gene end by 7 bases; junction bases not matched to a gene: 10. CDR1 and CDR2 (germline): SGHRS, YFSETQ. The CDR3 length is 16 residues. The DNA for the CDR3 is TGCGCCAGCACCGCGACAGGGGGCGTGGGAAATTCACCCCTCCACTTT. It is translated as CASTATGGVGNSPLHF.

The J gene is TRBJ1-2, the V gene TRBV5-1; D may be TRBD1 (6 bases). The CDR3 has 13 amino acids. The V gene lost 4 bases and the J gene lost 2 bases, with 9 bases spanning the gap. CDR1 SGHRS and CDR2 YFSETQ come from the germline V gene. CDR3 loop: CASSPRGNYGYTF. Written as DNA, the CDR3 is TGCGCCAGCAGCCCCAGGGGAAACTATGGCTACACCTTC.